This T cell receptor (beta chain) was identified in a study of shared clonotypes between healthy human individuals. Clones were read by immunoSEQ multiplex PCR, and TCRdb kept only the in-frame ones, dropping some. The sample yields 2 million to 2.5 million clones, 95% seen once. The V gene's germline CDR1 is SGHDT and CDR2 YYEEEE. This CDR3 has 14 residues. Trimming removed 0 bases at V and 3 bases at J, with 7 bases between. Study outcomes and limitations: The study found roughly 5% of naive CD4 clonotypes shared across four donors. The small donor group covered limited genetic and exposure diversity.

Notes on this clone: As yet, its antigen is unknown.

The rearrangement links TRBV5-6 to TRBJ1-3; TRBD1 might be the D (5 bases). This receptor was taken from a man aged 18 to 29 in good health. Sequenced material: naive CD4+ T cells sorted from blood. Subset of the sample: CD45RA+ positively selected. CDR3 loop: CASSLGRDGNTIYF. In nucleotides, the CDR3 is TGTGCCAGCAGCTTGGGCAGGGATGGAAACACCATATATTTT.